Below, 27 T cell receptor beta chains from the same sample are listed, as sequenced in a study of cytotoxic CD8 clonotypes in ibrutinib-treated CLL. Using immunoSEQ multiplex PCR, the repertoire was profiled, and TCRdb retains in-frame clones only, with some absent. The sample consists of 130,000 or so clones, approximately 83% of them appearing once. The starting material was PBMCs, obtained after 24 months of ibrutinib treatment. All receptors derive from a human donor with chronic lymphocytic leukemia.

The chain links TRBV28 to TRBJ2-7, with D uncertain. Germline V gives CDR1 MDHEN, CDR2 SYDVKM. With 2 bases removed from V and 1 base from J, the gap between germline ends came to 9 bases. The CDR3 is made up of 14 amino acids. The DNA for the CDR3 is TGTGCCAGCAGTTTACTGACCCCGTCCTACGAGCAGTACTTC. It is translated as CASSLLTPSYEQYF.

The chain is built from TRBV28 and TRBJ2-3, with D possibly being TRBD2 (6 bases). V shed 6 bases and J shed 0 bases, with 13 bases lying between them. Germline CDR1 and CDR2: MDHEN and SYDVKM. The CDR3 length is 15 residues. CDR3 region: CASRPRDFSTDTQYF. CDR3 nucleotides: TGTGCCAGCAGACCCAGGGACTTTAGCACAGATACGCAGTATTTT.

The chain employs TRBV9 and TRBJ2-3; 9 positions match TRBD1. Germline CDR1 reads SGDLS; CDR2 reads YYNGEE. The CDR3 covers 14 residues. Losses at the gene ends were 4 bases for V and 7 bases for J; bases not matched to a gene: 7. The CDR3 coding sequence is TGTGCCAGCAGCCCCCGGACAGGGGTTAATACGCAGTATTTT. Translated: CASSPRTGVNTQYF.

CDR3 DNA sequence: TGCGCCAGCAGACGCCCCTGGACAGGGGGCAATTATTTTTCTGGGGCCAACGTCCTGACTTTC. Translation: CASRRPWTGGNYFSGANVLTF. The rearrangement uses TRBV5-1 and TRBJ2-6, with 11 positions matching TRBD1. The CDR3 runs 21 residues. Germline V gives CDR1 SGHRS, CDR2 YFSETQ. With 5 bases clipped from V and 1 base from J, the junction kept 17 bases outside the gene matches.

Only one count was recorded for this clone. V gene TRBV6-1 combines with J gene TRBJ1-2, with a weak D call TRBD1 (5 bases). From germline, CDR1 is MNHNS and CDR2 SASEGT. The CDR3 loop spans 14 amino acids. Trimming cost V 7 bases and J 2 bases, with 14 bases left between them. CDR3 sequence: CASIPPRGNYGYTF. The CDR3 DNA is TGTGCCAGCATTCCTCCCCGGGGGAACTATGGCTACACCTTC.

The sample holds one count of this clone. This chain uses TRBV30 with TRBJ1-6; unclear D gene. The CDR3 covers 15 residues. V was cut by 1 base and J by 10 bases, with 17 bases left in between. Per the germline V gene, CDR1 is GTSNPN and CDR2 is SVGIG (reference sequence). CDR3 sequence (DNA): TGTGCCTGGAGTGGGAAGGACTTTAGATTGTCACCCCTCCACTTT. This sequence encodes CAWSGKDFRLSPLHF.

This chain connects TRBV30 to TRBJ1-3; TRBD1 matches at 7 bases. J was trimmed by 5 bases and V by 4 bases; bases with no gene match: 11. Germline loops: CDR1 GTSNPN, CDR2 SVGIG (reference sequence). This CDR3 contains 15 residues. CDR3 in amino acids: CAWTRIGTARNTIYF. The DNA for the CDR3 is TGTGCCTGGACCCGTATTGGGACAGCCAGAAACACCATATATTTT.

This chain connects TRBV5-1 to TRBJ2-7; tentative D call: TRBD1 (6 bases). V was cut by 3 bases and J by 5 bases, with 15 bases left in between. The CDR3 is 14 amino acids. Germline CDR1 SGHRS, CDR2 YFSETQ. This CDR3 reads CASSWTSDSDEQYF. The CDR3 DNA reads TGCGCCAGCAGCTGGACCTCGGACAGTGACGAGCAGTACTTC.

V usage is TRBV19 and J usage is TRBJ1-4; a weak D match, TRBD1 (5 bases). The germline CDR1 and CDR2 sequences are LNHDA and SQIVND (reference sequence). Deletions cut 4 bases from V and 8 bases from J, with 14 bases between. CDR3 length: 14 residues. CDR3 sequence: CASSTPGRAEKLFF. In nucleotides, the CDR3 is TGTGCCAGTAGTACTCCGGGCAGGGCGGAAAAACTGTTTTTT. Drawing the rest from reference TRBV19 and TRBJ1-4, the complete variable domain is DGGITQSPKYLFRKEGQNVTLSCEQNLNHDAMYWYRQDPGQGLRLIYYSQIVNDFQKGDIAEGYSVSREKKESFPLTVTSAQKNPTAFYLCASSTPGRAEKLFFGSGTQLSVL.

The CDR3 loop reads CASSLGRGDYEQYF. The DNA of the CDR3 is TGCGCCAGCAGTCTAGGGCGGGGGGATTACGAGCAGTACTTC. The chain is built from TRBV23-1 and TRBJ2-7; TRBD2 matches at 8 bases. TRBV23-1 qualifies as an ORF whose function is uncertain. The CDR3 covers 14 residues. Unmatched junction bases numbered 6, after V lost 4 bases and J lost 4 bases.

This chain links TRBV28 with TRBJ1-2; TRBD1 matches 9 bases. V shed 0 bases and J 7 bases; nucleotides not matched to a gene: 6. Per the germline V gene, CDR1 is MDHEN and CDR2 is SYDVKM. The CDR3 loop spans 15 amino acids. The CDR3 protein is CASSLWGQGVGGYTF. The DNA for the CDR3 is TGTGCCAGCAGTTTATGGGGACAGGGCGTTGGTGGCTACACCTTC.

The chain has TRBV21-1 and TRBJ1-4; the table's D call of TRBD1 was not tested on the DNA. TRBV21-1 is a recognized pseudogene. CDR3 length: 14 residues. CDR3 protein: CASNPGRGLEKLFF. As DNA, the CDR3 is TGTGCCAGCAACCCTGGAAGGGGCCTAGAAAAACTGTTTTTT.

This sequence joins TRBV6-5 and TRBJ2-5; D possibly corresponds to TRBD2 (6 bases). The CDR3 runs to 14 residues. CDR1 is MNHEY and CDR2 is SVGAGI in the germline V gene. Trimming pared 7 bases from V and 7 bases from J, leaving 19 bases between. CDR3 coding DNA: TGTGCCAGCACCGGGACTGGTCTTAGGTGGACCCAGTACTTC. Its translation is CASTGTGLRWTQYF.

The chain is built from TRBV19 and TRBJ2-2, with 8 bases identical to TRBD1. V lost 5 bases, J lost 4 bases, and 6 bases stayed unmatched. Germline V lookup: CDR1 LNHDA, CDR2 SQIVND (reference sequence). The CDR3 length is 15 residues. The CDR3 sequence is CASSADRVFTGELFF. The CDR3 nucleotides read TGTGCCAGTAGTGCGGACAGGGTGTTCACCGGGGAGCTGTTTTTT.

DNA for the CDR3: TGTGCCTGGAGTGTACATAGGACTAGCACAGATACGCAGTATTTT. This translates into CAWSVHRTSTDTQYF. The chain carries TRBV30 and TRBJ2-3, with a tentative D call TRBD2 (5 bases). CDR3 length equals 15 residues. Trimming left V 0 bases short and J 0 bases short, with 10 bases between. Germline assignment: CDR1 GTSNPN and CDR2 SVGIG (reference sequence).

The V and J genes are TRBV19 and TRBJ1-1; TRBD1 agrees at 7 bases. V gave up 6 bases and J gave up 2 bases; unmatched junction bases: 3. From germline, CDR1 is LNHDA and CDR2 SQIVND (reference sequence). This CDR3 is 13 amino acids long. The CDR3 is CASRDRRNTEAFF. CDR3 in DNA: TGTGCCAGTAGGGACAGGAGAAACACTGAAGCTTTCTTT. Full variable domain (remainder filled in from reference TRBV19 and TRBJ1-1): DGGITQSPKYLFRKEGQNVTLSCEQNLNHDAMYWYRQDPGQGLRLIYYSQIVNDFQKGDIAEGYSVSREKKESFPLTVTSAQKNPTAFYLCASRDRRNTEAFFGQGTRLTVV.

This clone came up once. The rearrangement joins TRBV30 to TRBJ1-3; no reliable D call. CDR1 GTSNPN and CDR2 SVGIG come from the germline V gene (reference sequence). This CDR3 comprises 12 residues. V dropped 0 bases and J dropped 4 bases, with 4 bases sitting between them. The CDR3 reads CAWSVSGNTIYF. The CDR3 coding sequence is TGTGCCTGGAGTGTAAGCGGAAACACCATATATTTT.

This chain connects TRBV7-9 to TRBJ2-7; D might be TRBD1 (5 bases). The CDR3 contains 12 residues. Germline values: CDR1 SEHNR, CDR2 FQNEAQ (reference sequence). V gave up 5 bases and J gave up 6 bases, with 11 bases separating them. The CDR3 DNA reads TGTGCCAGCAGCCCGACAGCCTCCGAGCAGTACTTC. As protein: CASSPTASEQYF. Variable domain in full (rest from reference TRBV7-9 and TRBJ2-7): DTGVSQNPRHKITKRGQNVTFRCDPISEHNRLYWYRQTLGQGPEFLTYFQNEAQLEKSRLLSDRFSAERPKGSFSTLEIQRTEQGDSAMYLCASSPTASEQYFGPGTRLTVT.

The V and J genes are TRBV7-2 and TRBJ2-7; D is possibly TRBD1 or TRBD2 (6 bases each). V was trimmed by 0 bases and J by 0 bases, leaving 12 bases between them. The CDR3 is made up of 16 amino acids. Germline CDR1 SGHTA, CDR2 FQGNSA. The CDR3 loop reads CASSLAGRGPSYEQYF. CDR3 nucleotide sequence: TGTGCCAGCAGCTTAGCGGGTCGGGGGCCCTCCTACGAGCAGTACTTC.

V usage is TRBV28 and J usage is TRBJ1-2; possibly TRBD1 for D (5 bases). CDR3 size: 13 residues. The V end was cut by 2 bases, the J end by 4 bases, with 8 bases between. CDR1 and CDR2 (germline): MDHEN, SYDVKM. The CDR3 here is CASSLGGVYGYTF. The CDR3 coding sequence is TGTGCCAGCAGTTTAGGAGGGGTCTATGGCTACACCTTC.

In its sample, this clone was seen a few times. CDR3: CASSLPPWQKAYEQYF. CDR3 bases: TGTGCCAGCAGCTTACCCCCCTGGCAGAAAGCCTACGAGCAGTACTTC. The chain combines TRBV11-1 with TRBJ2-7; D gene unclear. V lost 2 bases and J 2 bases, leaving 16 bases between the germline ends. CDR3 length: 16 residues. Germline CDR1 is SGHAT and CDR2 is FQDESV (reference sequence).

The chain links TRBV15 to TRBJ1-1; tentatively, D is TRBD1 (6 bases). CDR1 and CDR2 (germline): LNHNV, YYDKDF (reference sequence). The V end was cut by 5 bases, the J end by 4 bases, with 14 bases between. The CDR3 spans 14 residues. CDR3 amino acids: CATSLDRGFTEAFF. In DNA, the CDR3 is TGTGCCACCAGCCTGGACAGAGGTTTCACTGAAGCTTTCTTT.

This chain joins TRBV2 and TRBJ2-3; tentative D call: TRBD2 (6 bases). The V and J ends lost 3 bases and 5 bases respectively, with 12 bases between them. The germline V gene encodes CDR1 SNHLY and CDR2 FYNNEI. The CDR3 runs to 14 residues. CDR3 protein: CASSELMGGDTQYF. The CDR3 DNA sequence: TGTGCCAGCAGTGAGTTGATGGGAGGAGATACGCAGTATTTT.

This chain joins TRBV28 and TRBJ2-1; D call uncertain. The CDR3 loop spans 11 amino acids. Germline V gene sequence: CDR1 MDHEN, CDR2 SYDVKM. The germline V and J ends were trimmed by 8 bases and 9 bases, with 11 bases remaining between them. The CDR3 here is CASHTRGEQFF. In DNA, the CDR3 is TGTGCCAGCCATACTCGCGGTGAGCAGTTCTTC.

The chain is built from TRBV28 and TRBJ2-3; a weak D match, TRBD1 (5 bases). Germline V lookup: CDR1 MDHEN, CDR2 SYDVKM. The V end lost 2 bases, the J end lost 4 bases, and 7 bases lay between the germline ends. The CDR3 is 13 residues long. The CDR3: CASSLQGADTQYF. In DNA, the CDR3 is TGTGCCAGCAGTTTACAGGGTGCAGATACGCAGTATTTT.

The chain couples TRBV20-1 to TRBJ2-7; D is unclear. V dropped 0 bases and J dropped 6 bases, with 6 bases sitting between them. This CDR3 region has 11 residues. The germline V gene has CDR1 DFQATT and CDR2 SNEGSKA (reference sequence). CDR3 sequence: CSARDQTEQYF. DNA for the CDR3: TGCAGTGCTAGAGATCAAACCGAGCAGTACTTC.

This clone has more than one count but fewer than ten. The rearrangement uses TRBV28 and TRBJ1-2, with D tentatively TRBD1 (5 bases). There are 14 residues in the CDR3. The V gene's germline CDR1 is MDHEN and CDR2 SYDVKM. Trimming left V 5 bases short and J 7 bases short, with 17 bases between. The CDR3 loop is CASSTPTARGGYTF. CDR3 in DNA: TGTGCCAGCAGTACTCCGACCGCGAGGGGTGGCTACACCTTC.